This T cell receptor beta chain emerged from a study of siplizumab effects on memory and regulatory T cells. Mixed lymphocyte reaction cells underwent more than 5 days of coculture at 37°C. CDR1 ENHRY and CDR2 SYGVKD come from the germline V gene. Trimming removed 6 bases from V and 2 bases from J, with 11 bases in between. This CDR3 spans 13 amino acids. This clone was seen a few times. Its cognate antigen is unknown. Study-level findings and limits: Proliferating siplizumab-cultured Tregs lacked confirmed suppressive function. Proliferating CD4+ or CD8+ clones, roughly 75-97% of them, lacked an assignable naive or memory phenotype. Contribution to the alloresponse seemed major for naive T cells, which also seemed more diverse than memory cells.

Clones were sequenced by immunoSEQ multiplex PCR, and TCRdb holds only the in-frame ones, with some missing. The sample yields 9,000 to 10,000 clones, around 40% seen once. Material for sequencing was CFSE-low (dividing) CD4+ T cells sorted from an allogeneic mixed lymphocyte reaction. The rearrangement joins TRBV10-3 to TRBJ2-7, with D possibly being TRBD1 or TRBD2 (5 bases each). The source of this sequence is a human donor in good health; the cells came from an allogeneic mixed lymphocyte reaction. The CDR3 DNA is TGTGCCATCAGACGGGACGCTGCCTACGAGCAGTACTTC. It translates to CAIRRDAAYEQYF.